This TCR delta chain originates from a study of gamma-delta chains in newborns, infants, children. Study as a whole: Microbial exposure reportedly drives polyclonal innate γδ T cell expansion after birth.

By sample share, this clone is medium-sized. The protein given by TCRdb reflects a much larger clone and differs at residue 4 from this DNA's translation, likely from a read error; the protein shown is the DNA's translation. TCRdb re-analyzed the reads via CATT. The sample gives 1,500 to 2,000 delta-chain clones, 1.1% of which show up once; approximately 40% is in the top ten. Germline-derived CDR1 and CDR2 are GEAIGNYY and EKD. The V and J ends lost 5 bases and 0 bases, in that order; junction bases with no gene match: 7. This CDR3 contains 18 residues. The sequence derives from a child who was a newborn, infant or young child, either healthy, febrile or measles-vaccinated (not recorded which). This chain links TRDV2 with TRDJ3; 9 bases map to TRDD3. Specimen: blood. The CDR3 DNA reads TGTGCCTGTGGCACGTACTGGGGGAGCTCCTGGGACACCCGACAGATGTTTTTC. Its translation: CACGTYWGSSWDTRQMFF.